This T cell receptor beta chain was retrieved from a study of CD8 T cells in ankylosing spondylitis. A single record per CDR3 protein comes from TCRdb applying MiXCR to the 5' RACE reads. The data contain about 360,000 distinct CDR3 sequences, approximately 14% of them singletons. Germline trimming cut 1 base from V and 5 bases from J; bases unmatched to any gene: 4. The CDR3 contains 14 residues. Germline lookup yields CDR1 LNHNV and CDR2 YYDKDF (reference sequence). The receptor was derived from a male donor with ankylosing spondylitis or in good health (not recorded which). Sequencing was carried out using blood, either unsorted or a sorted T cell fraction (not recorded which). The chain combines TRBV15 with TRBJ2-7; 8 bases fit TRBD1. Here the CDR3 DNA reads TGTGCCACCAGCAGAGGACAGGGGATCAACGAGCAGTACTTC. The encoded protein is CATSRGQGINEQYF.